In its sample, the clone carrying this T cell receptor (beta chain) was seen many times. This sample was included in a study of shared clonotypes between healthy human individuals. As defined, naive CD8 cells were CD45RO-negative and positively selected for CCR7, with terminally differentiated effector memory CD45RA+ cells excluded. The protocol was immunoSEQ multiplex PCR, while the TCRdb copy is restricted to in-frame clones and leaves out a portion. Among roughly 2,000,000 clones, 93% were seen once, and the ten largest hold about 1.7%. This CDR3 region has 16 residues. Looked up from germline, CDR1 is SQVTM and CDR2 is ANQGSEA. V dropped 1 base and J dropped 3 bases, with 19 bases sitting between them.

This chain uses TRBV29-1 with TRBJ2-7, with D hard to call. Material: naive CD8+ T cells from PBMCs. The receptor was derived from a man between 18 and 35 years old in good health. Some clones in this sample may be carry-over from other donors' samples. CDR3 in amino acids: CSVEASVGGQRYEQYF. The CDR3 DNA reads TGCAGCGTTGAAGCCTCCGTAGGTGGGCAACGCTACGAGCAGTACTTC.